The clone carrying this T cell receptor (beta chain) was seen a few times. The antigen is unknown. One end of the junction fails to match germline, which may point to a read error. The length of the CDR3 is 14 residues. Germline-derived CDR1 and CDR2 are SGDLS and YYNGEE. This sample stems from a study of T cells in Graves' hyperthyroidism and ophthalmopathy. The investigators amplified TCR beta CDR3 regions from RNA transcripts. The HTBI primer set drove a first-round RT-PCR of the TCR CDR3. TCRdb reanalysed the multiplex PCR reads using MiXCR and keeps one entry per CDR3 protein. The sample gives approximately 560,000 distinct CDR3 sequences, approximately 15% of which show up once; around 6.6% is in the top ten. Study-level findings and limits: A 13 V-J model separated ophthalmopathy from stable hyperthyroidism.

Graves' hyperthyroidism is called stable when ophthalmopathy does not progress within 18 months. Clinical symptoms, serum thyroxine, TRAb, thyroid ultrasound and orbital computed tomography informed diagnoses. The specimen sequenced was blood. This chain uses TRBV9 with TRBJ1-2, with TRBD1 as a possible D gene (5 bases). This clonotype was sampled from a woman in her thirties with Graves' hyperthyroidism. The CDR3 DNA sequence: TGTGCCAACAGCGTAGATCCGGGGGAATATGGCTACACCTTC. Its translation is CANSVDPGEYGYTF.